Described below is a single T cell receptor beta chain sequence and its context. Measured with immunoSEQ multiplex PCR; TCRdb has only the in-frame clones, and not every one. The sample carries about 82,000 clones, 96% recorded once. This sample stems from a study of technical replicates of blood from a few donors. Trimming left V 4 bases short and J 7 bases short, with 10 bases between. The germline gives CDR1 SQVTM, CDR2 ANQGSEA. The CDR3 loop spans 12 amino acids. This receptor was identified in a human donor in good health. This sequence joins TRBV29-1 and TRBJ2-2; D may be TRBD2 (5 bases). The specimen sequenced was T cells isolated from PBMCs. CDR3 DNA sequence: TGCAGCGTTGGAGGGATCGGCGGGGAGCTGTTTTTT. Protein product: CSVGGIGGELFF.